The 14 T cell receptor beta chains in this list originate from one sample, sequenced in a study of blood T cell repertoires in COVID-19. Assay: immunoSEQ multiplex PCR; the TCRdb copy retains only in-frame clones and omits some. The sample lists fewer than 250,000 clones; about 85% were seen once. The sequencing sample was made of peripheral blood. Every receptor here comes from a man aged 25 to 40 with acute or convalescent COVID-19.

V is TRBV28 and J is TRBJ1-6; D remains unclear. Deletions cut 3 bases from V and 0 bases from J, with 6 bases between. The CDR3 contains 15 residues. Germline V CDR1 and CDR2: MDHEN, SYDVKM. The CDR3 reads CASSFGSSYNSPLHF. In DNA form, the CDR3 reads TGTGCCAGCAGTTTTGGGAGCTCCTATAATTCACCCCTCCACTTT.

V and J are TRBV6-5 and TRBJ2-3, with 7 bases aligning to TRBD2. This CDR3 spans 15 amino acids. V shed 4 bases, J shed 0 bases, and the junction held 4 bases outside the gene matches. Germline V CDR1 and CDR2: MNHEY, SVGAGI. The CDR3 is CASSSPGGSTDTQYF. The CDR3 DNA is TGTGCCAGCAGTTCTCCGGGAGGCAGCACAGATACGCAGTATTTT.

The chain couples TRBV2 to TRBJ1-5; D is perhaps TRBD1 (6 bases). Trimming removed 7 bases from V and 4 bases from J, with 11 bases in between. This CDR3 has 13 residues. CDR1 and CDR2 (germline): SNHLY, FYNNEI. CDR3 DNA: TGTGCCAGCAAGGGGGACCTAAATCAGCCCCAGCATTTT. It codes for CASKGDLNQPQHF.

The chain joins TRBV24-1 to TRBJ1-5, with 12 positions matching TRBD1. J lost 6 bases, V lost 5 bases, and 7 bases had no gene match. The CDR3 contains 16 residues. CDR1 and CDR2 from the germline V gene are KGHDR and SFDVKD. CDR3 in amino acids: CATSVPGQGAVQPQHF. In DNA, the CDR3 is TGTGCCACCAGTGTACCGGGACAGGGGGCGGTTCAGCCCCAGCATTTT.

V usage is TRBV6-5 and J usage is TRBJ1-3; a possible D gene is TRBD1 (6 bases). V lost 4 bases and J lost 0, with 7 bases in between. CDR1 and CDR2 from the germline V gene are MNHEY and SVGAGI. The CDR3 covers 14 residues. This CDR3 is CASSSQGSGNTIYF. DNA for the CDR3: TGTGCCAGCAGTTCACAGGGCTCTGGAAACACCATATATTTT.

The chain uses TRBV3-1 (or the pseudogene TRBV3-2) and TRBJ2-1; perhaps TRBD2 as D (6 bases). The CDR3 is 13 amino acids. CDR1 and CDR2 (germline): LGHDT, YNNKEL (reference sequence). The V gene lost 1 base and the J gene lost 10 bases, with 11 bases spanning the gap. In DNA form, the CDR3 reads TGTGCCAGCAGCCAAGTGTCAAGCGGGGAGCAGTTCTTC. This codes for CASSQVSSGEQFF.

The chain joins TRBV20-1 to TRBJ1-2, with 8 positions matching TRBD1. Trimming at V came to 3 bases and at J to 6 bases, leaving 12 bases not matched to a gene. Germline assignment: CDR1 DFQATT and CDR2 SNEGSKA (reference sequence). This CDR3 comprises 15 residues. Here the CDR3 DNA reads TGCAGTGCTAGTTCGGTCGGACAGGGAAAGGATGGCTACACCTTC. Protein product: CSASSVGQGKDGYTF.

The CDR3 is CATSRITGTSGKETQYF. For the CDR3, the DNA is TGTGCCACCAGCAGAATAACCGGGACTAGCGGTAAAGAGACCCAGTACTTC. V is TRBV15 and J is TRBJ2-5; TRBD2 matches 11 bases. This CDR3 contains 17 residues. Germline V gene sequence: CDR1 LNHNV, CDR2 YYDKDF (reference sequence). Germline trimming cut 2 bases from V and 3 bases from J; bases unmatched to any gene: 8.

The chain has TRBV7-6 and TRBJ1-1; TRBD1 matches at 7 bases. Germline CDR1 is SGHVS and CDR2 is FNYEAQ. The CDR3 covers 16 residues. The J segment lost 2 bases and the V segment lost 1 base, leaving 7 bases of the junction unmatched. This CDR3 is CASSLDTGTVNTEAFF. The CDR3 DNA is TGTGCCAGCAGCTTAGATACCGGGACAGTAAACACTGAAGCTTTCTTT.

V usage is TRBV29-1 and J usage is TRBJ2-3; no reliable D call. Looked up from germline, CDR1 is SQVTM and CDR2 is ANQGSEA. This CDR3 is built from 13 residues. V dropped 6 bases and J dropped 1 base, with 11 bases sitting between them. As DNA, the CDR3 is TGCAGCGTCGAAAGACTTGGCACAGATACGCAGTATTTT. Amino acid sequence: CSVERLGTDTQYF.

The V call is TRBV7-6, the J call TRBJ2-2; possibly TRBD2 for D (5 bases). The V gene's germline CDR1 is SGHVS and CDR2 FNYEAQ. The CDR3 is made up of 15 amino acids. V was shortened by 5 bases and J by 1 base, with 11 bases between the two germline ends. Written as DNA, the CDR3 is TGTGCCAGCAGCCCAGGACTGATGAACACCGGGGAGCTGTTTTTT. It yields the protein CASSPGLMNTGELFF.

V gene TRBV6-1 combines with J gene TRBJ2-3, with D uncertain. This CDR3 contains 14 residues. Per germline, CDR1 MNHNS and CDR2 SASEGT. V lost 2 bases and J lost 1, with 7 bases in between. CDR3 DNA sequence: TGTGCCAGCAGTGAATATCCTGGCACAGATACGCAGTATTTT. Translation gives CASSEYPGTDTQYF.

The chain joins TRBV27 to TRBJ2-6; TRBD1 matches at 8 bases. Per the germline V gene, CDR1 is MNHEY and CDR2 is SMNVEV (reference sequence). J gave up 3 bases and V 7 bases, and 2 bases lay outside the gene matches. The CDR3 is 14 amino acids. The CDR3 DNA is TGTGCCAGCACCGGACAGGGTGGGGCCAACGTCCTGACTTTC. It is translated as CASTGQGGANVLTF. The variable domain in full, with the rest retrieved from reference TRBV27 and TRBJ2-6, is EAQVTQNPRYLITVTGKKLTVTCSQNMNHEYMSWYRQDPGLGLRQIYYSMNVEVTDKGDVPEGYKVSRKEKRNFPLILESPSPNQTSLYFCASTGQGGANVLTFGAGSRLTVL.

The chain combines TRBV30 with TRBJ1-6; D possibly corresponds to TRBD1 (6 bases). The CDR3 extends over 13 amino acids. V lost 5 bases and J 9 bases, leaving 14 bases between the germline ends. The germline CDR1 and CDR2 sequences are GTSNPN and SVGIG (reference sequence). CDR3 in amino acids: CAWRQALVSPLHF. The CDR3 nucleotides are TGTGCCTGGCGACAGGCCCTCGTTTCACCCCTCCACTTT.